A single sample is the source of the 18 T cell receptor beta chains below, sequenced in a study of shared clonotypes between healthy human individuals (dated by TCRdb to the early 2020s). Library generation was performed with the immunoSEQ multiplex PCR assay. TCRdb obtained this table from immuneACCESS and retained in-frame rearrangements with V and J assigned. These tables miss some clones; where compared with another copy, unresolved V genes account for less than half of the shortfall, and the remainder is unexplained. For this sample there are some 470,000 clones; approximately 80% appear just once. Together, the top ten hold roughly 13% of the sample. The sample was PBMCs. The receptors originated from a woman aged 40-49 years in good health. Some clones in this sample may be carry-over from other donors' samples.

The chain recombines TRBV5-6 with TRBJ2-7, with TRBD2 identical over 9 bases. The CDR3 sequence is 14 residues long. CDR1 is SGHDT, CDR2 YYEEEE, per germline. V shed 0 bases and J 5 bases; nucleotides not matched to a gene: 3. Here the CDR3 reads CASSLGLAVDEQYF. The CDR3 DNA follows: TGTGCCAGCAGCTTGGGACTAGCGGTCGACGAGCAGTACTTC.

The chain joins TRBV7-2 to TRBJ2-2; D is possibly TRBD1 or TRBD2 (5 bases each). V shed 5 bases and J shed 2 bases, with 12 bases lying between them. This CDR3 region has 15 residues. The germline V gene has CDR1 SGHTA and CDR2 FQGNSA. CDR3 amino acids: CASSPPGPNTGELFF. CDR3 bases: TGTGCCAGCAGCCCACCGGGACCCAACACCGGGGAGCTGTTTTTT.

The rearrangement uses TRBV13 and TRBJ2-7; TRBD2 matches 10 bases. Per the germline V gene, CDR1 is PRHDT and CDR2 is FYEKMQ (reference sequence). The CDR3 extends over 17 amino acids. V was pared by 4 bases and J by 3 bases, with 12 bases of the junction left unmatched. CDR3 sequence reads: CASSSKGGTSAYYEQYF. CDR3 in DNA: TGTGCCAGCAGCTCCAAGGGCGGGACTAGCGCCTACTACGAGCAGTACTTC. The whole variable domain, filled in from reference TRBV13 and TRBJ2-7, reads AAGVIQSPRHLIKEKRETATLKCYPIPRHDTVYWYQQGPGQDPQFLISFYEKMQSDKGSIPDRFSAQQFSDYHSELNMSSLELGDSALYFCASSSKGGTSAYYEQYFGPGTRLTVT.

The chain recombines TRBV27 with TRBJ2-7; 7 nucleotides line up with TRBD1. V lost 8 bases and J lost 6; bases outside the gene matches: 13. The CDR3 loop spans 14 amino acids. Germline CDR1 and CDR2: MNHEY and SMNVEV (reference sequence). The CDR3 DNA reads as TGTGCCAGCGGGGCCGGGACAGACCCCTCCGAGCAGTACTTC. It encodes CASGAGTDPSEQYF.

CDR3 nucleotide sequence: TGCAGCGTTGCCGTCTTCTCAGGGAGACACACTGAAGCTTTCTTT. This encodes CSVAVFSGRHTEAFF. The genes are TRBV29-1 and TRBJ1-1; D might be TRBD1 (5 bases). Between the trimmed V and J ends, which lost 4 bases and 3 bases, there was a span of 18 bases. Germline CDR1 is SQVTM and CDR2 is ANQGSEA. The CDR3 spans 15 residues.

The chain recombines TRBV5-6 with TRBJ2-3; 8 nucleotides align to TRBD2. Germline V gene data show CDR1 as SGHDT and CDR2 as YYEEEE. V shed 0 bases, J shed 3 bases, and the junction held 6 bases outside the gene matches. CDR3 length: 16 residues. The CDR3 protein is CASSLAKGGRTDTQYF. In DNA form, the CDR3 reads TGTGCCAGCAGCTTGGCGAAGGGCGGGAGGACAGATACGCAGTATTTT.

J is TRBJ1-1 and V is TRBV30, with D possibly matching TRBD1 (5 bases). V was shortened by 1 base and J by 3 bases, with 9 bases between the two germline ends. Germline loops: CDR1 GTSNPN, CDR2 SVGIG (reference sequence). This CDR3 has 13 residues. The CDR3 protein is CAWSDGHHTEAFF. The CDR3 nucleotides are TGTGCCTGGAGTGATGGACATCACACTGAAGCTTTCTTT.

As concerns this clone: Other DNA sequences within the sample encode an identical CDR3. The CDR3 coding sequence is TGTGCCACCGGACAGGGGGCCTACGAGCAGTACTTC. This gives the protein CATGQGAYEQYF. The J gene is TRBJ2-7, the V gene TRBV10-3; 10 bases are a match to TRBD1. The J segment lost 2 bases and the V segment lost 10 bases, leaving 2 bases of the junction unmatched. The CDR3 totals 12 residues. The germline gives CDR1 ENHRY, CDR2 SYGVKD.

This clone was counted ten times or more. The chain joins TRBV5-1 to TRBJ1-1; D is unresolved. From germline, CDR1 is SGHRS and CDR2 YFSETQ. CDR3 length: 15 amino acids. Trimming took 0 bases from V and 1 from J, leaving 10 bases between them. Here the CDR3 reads CASSLGHPGNTEAFF. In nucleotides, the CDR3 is TGCGCCAGCAGCTTGGGGCACCCTGGGAACACTGAAGCTTTCTTT.

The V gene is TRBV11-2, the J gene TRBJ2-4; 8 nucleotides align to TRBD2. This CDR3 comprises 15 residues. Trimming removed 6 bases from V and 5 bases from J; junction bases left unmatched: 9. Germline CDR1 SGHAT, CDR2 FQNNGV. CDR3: CASRSGLALENIQYF. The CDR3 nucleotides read TGTGCCAGCAGATCTGGACTAGCCCTTGAAAACATTCAGTACTTC.

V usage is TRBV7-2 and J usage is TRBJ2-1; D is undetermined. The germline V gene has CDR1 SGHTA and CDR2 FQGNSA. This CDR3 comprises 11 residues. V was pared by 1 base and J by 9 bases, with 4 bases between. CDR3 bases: TGTGCCAGCAGCTTAGTCGTTGAGCAGTTCTTC. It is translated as CASSLVVEQFF.

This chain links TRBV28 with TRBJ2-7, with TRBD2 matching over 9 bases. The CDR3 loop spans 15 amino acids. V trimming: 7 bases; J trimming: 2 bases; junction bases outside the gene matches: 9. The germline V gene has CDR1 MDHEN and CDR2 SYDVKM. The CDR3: CASTPSGRSTYEQYF. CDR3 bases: TGTGCCAGCACCCCCAGCGGGAGGTCTACCTACGAGCAGTACTTC.

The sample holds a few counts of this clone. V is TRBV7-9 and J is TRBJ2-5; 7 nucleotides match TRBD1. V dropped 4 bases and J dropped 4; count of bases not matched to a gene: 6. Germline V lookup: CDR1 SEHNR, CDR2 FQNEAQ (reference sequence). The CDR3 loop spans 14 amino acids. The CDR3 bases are TGTGCCAGCAGCTGGACAGGTAGCTCAGAGACCCAGTACTTC. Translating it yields CASSWTGSSETQYF.

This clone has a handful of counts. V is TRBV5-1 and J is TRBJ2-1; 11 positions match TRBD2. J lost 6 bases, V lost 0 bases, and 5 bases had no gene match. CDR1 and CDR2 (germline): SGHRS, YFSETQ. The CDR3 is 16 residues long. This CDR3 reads CASSLATSGRGNEQFF. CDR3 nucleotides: TGCGCCAGCAGCTTGGCAACTAGCGGGAGAGGCAATGAGCAGTTCTTC.

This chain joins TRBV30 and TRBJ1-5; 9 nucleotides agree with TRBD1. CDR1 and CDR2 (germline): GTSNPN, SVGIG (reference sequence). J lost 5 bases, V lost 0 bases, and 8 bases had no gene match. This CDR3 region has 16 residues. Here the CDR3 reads CAWSVQGQGVYQPQHF. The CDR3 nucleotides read TGTGCCTGGAGTGTACAGGGACAGGGAGTCTATCAGCCCCAGCATTTT.

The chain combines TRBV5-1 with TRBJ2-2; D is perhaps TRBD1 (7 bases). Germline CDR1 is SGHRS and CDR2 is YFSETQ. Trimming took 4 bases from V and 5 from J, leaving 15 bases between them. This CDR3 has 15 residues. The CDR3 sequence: CASSPSPGGTGELFF. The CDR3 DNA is TGCGCCAGCAGCCCCTCCCCAGGGGGGACCGGGGAGCTGTTTTTT.

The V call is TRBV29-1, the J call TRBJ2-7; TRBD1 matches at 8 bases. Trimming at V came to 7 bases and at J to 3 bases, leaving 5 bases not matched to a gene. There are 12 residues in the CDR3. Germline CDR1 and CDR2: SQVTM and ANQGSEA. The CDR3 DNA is TGCAGCGCAGGACAGGGAAACTACGAGCAGTACTTC. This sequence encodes CSAGQGNYEQYF.

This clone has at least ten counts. The CDR3 spells CASSSTGLRSYEQYF. DNA for the CDR3: TGCGCCAGCAGCTCAACGGGACTCCGCTCCTACGAGCAGTACTTC. V and J are TRBV5-1 and TRBJ2-7, with D perhaps matching TRBD2 (6 bases). This CDR3 comprises 15 residues. V was trimmed by 3 bases and J by 0 bases, leaving 13 bases between them. The germline V gene encodes CDR1 SGHRS and CDR2 YFSETQ.